Following are 15 T cell receptor beta chains from one sample sequenced in a study of blood T cell repertoires in COVID-19. Some clones are missing from TCRdb's copy, which holds only in-frame ones; the method was immunoSEQ multiplex PCR. The sample carries some 120,000 clones, about 89% recorded once. Sequencing was performed on peripheral blood. These receptors all come from a human donor with acute or convalescent COVID-19. The donor label of this sample is uncertain.

The V gene is TRBV14, the J gene TRBJ1-2, with D hard to call. CDR1 is SGHDN, CDR2 FVKESK, per germline. V was shortened by 4 bases and J by 7 bases, with 13 bases between the two germline ends. The CDR3 is 13 residues long. Here the CDR3 DNA reads TGTGCCAGCAGCCCTCGGGGAACGGGTGGCTACACCTTC. It encodes CASSPRGTGGYTF.

CDR3 sequence (DNA): TGTGCCAGTACTGTAGAAGTCAGGGGAGAGCAGTACTTC. The encoded protein is CASTVEVRGEQYF. V and J are TRBV28 and TRBJ2-7, with a possible D match to TRBD1 (6 bases). In germline, CDR1 is MDHEN, CDR2 SYDVKM. The germline V and J ends were trimmed by 9 bases and 7 bases, with 19 bases remaining between them. There are 13 residues in the CDR3.

This clone has just one count. V is TRBV7-9 and J is TRBJ1-1; D perhaps matches TRBD1 (5 bases). Germline loops: CDR1 SEHNR, CDR2 FQNEAQ (reference sequence). CDR3 size: 16 residues. Trimming pared 2 bases from V and 1 base from J, leaving 14 bases between. CDR3 in amino acids: CASSLSLGVTNTEAFF. DNA of the CDR3: TGTGCCAGCAGCTTAAGTCTAGGGGTAACGAACACTGAAGCTTTCTTT.

The chain recombines TRBV25-1 with TRBJ1-5; D not certain. V was pared by 4 bases and J by 4 bases, with 8 bases between. CDR1 is MGHDK, CDR2 SYGVNS, per germline. The CDR3 consists of 13 residues. Here the CDR3 reads CASSVADNQPQHF. DNA of the CDR3: TGTGCCAGCAGTGTAGCTGATAATCAGCCCCAGCATTTT.

The J gene is TRBJ2-7, the V gene TRBV14; 8 bases line up with TRBD1. The J segment lost 2 bases and the V segment lost 4 bases, leaving 4 bases of the junction unmatched. The CDR3 runs to 14 residues. CDR1 SGHDN and CDR2 FVKESK come from the germline V gene. CDR3 DNA: TGTGCCAGCAGCCTACGGACAGGGACCTACGAGCAGTACTTC. It translates to CASSLRTGTYEQYF.

The V call is TRBV6-2 or TRBV6-3, the J call TRBJ1-2; D gene unclear. V was trimmed by 6 bases and J by 2 bases, leaving 10 bases between them. From germline, CDR1 is MNHEY and CDR2 SVGEGT. The CDR3 runs 13 residues. Here the CDR3 DNA reads TGTGCCAGCAGCCTTGGAGGGAACTATGGCTACACCTTC. This encodes CASSLGGNYGYTF.

The chain uses TRBV7-3 and TRBJ2-2; 7 bases line up with TRBD1. V lost 5 bases and J lost 6; bases outside the gene matches: 12. Germline V gives CDR1 SGHTA, CDR2 FQGTGA. The CDR3 covers 16 residues. CDR3 sequence reads: CASSPKTGWFAGELFF. In DNA form, the CDR3 reads TGTGCCAGCAGCCCCAAGACAGGGTGGTTTGCCGGGGAGCTGTTTTTT.

This clone was detected a few times. This sequence joins TRBV30 and TRBJ1-1, with unresolved D. The CDR3 runs 14 residues. In germline, CDR1 is GTSNPN, CDR2 SVGIG (reference sequence). The germline V and J ends were trimmed by 0 bases and 4 bases, with 12 bases remaining between them. DNA of the CDR3: TGTGCCTGGAGTGTCCCCAGGTCTTTCACTGAAGCTTTCTTT. It yields the protein CAWSVPRSFTEAFF.

The rearrangement links TRBV29-1 to TRBJ2-5; 9 nucleotides match TRBD2. The CDR3 contains 14 residues. V shed 2 bases and J 4 bases; nucleotides not matched to a gene: 5. Germline CDR1 and CDR2: SQVTM and ANQGSEA. Here the CDR3 reads CSVESLAGRETQYF. In DNA form, the CDR3 reads TGCAGCGTTGAATCGCTAGCGGGGCGAGAGACCCAGTACTTC.

This chain links TRBV9 with TRBJ1-5; D may be TRBD1 (6 bases). This CDR3 spans 14 amino acids. CDR1 and CDR2 from the germline V gene are SGDLS and YYNGEE. Trimming cost V 3 bases and J 4 bases, with 11 bases left between them. The CDR3 sequence: CASSAGQKNQPQHF. The CDR3 DNA reads as TGTGCCAGCAGCGCCGGACAGAAAAATCAGCCCCAGCATTTT. Drawing the rest from reference TRBV9 and TRBJ1-5, the complete variable domain is DSGVTQTPKHLITATGQRVTLRCSPRSGDLSVYWYQQSLDQGLQFLIQYYNGEERAKGNILERFSAQQFPDLHSELNLSSLELGDSALYFCASSAGQKNQPQHFGDGTRLSIL.

The chain combines TRBV29-1 with TRBJ1-2; no clear D. The CDR3 is 10 amino acids. Between the trimmed V and J ends, which lost 3 bases and 11 bases, there was a span of 10 bases. Germline values: CDR1 SQVTM, CDR2 ANQGSEA. The CDR3 reads CSVDPDSYTF. DNA for the CDR3: TGCAGCGTTGATCCAGACTCATACACCTTC. The whole variable domain, filled in from reference TRBV29-1 and TRBJ1-2, reads SAVISQKPSRDICQRGTSLTIQCQVDSQVTMMFWYRQQPGQSLTLIATANQGSEATYESGFVIDKFPISRPNLTFSTLTVSNMSPEDSSIYLCSVDPDSYTFGSGTRLTVV.

This clone appeared once. The rearrangement links TRBV7-2 to TRBJ2-5; TRBD1 is a possible D gene (8 bases). The V and J ends lost 6 bases and 2 bases respectively, with 16 bases between them. Germline values: CDR1 SGHTA, CDR2 FQGNSA. The CDR3 is 15 amino acids. The CDR3 bases are TGTGCCAGCAGACAGGGGGGGATCTATCAAGAGACCCAGTACTTC. The encoded protein is CASRQGGIYQETQYF.

The chain couples TRBV4-3 to TRBJ1-3; no clear D gene. Between the trimmed V and J ends, which lost 1 base and 0 bases, there was a span of 7 bases. From germline, CDR1 is LGHNA and CDR2 YSLEER. This CDR3 has 15 residues. Here the CDR3 DNA reads TGCGCCAGCAGCCAAGGAAGGAGCTCTGGAAACACCATATATTTT. Amino acid sequence: CASSQGRSSGNTIYF.

V gene TRBV4-2 combines with J gene TRBJ2-2; D gene ambiguous. Germline V gives CDR1 LGHNA, CDR2 YNFKEQ. V was pared by 4 bases and J by 11 bases, with 11 bases between. There are 12 residues in the CDR3. CDR3 coding DNA: TGTGCCAGCAGCCGCGACTCCAGTGAGCTGTTTTTT. The encoded protein is CASSRDSSELFF.

This chain joins TRBV6-6 and TRBJ1-5; 8 bases are shared with TRBD1. Germline CDR1 and CDR2: MNHNY and SVGAGI (reference sequence). The V gene end was trimmed by 7 bases and the J gene end by 10 bases; junction bases not matched to a gene: 15. The CDR3 loop spans 15 amino acids. CDR3 residues: CASMGAGGRFTPQHF. CDR3 coding DNA: TGTGCCAGCATGGGGGCAGGGGGCCGATTCACACCCCAGCATTTT.